Below, 18 T cell receptor beta chains from the same sample are listed, as sequenced in a study of shared clonotypes between healthy human individuals. Profiling relied on immunoSEQ multiplex PCR, and the TCRdb table lists in-frame clones only, not all of them. This sample carries some 1.5 million clones, about 98% of them seen once, and the ten largest clones take 0.45%. Sequenced input: naive CD4+ T cells sorted from blood. The subset was: CD45RA+ positively selected. Receptors originate from a man between 25 and 39 years old in good health.

The chain combines TRBV6-1 with TRBJ1-2, with D possibly TRBD1 on 6 matching bases. This CDR3 region has 17 residues. Germline V gene lookup returns CDR1 MNHNS and CDR2 SASEGT. V was trimmed by 4 bases and J by 0 bases, leaving 18 bases between them. CDR3 amino acids: CASSALLMGGTNYGYTF. As DNA, the CDR3 is TGTGCCAGCAGTGCACTTCTTATGGGGGGCACTAACTATGGCTACACCTTC.

The V and J genes are TRBV18 and TRBJ2-5, with D unresolved. V was trimmed by 0 bases and J by 2 bases, leaving 10 bases between them. This CDR3 is built from 15 residues. Germline V CDR1 and CDR2: KGHSH, LQKENI. The CDR3 bases are TGTGCCAGCTCACCACCCTCGATATCTCAAGAGACCCAGTACTTC. Protein sequence: CASSPPSISQETQYF. The full variable domain, with the rest looked up from reference TRBV18 and TRBJ2-5, is NAGVMQNPRHLVRRRGQEARLRCSPMKGHSHVYWYRQLPEEGLKFMVYLQKENIIDESGMPKERFSAEFPKEGPSILRIQQVVRGDSAAYFCASSPPSISQETQYFGPGTRLLVL.

This sequence joins TRBV27 and TRBJ2-2; 7 nucleotides match TRBD2. Germline CDR1 and CDR2: MNHEY and SMNVEV (reference sequence). V lost 6 bases to trimming and J lost 5 bases; unmatched junction nucleotides: 15. The CDR3 has 17 residues. The CDR3 DNA reads as TGTGCCAGCAGCCGTTATTCTGCGGGAGTAGGTACCGGGGAGCTGTTTTTT. As protein: CASSRYSAGVGTGELFF.

V gene TRBV19 combines with J gene TRBJ1-1; D might be TRBD1 (6 bases). The length of the CDR3 is 16 residues. Trimming removed 6 bases at V and 4 bases at J, with 21 bases between. Germline V gives CDR1 LNHDA, CDR2 SQIVND (reference sequence). As DNA, the CDR3 is TGTGCCAGTAGCAGGGGTGTAGGGTCCTCGGCCACTGAAGCTTTCTTT. This encodes CASSRGVGSSATEAFF.

The chain carries TRBV11-2 and TRBJ1-2, with TRBD1 matching over 9 bases. CDR3 size: 17 residues. The germline V gene has CDR1 SGHAT and CDR2 FQNNGV. V gave up 5 bases and J gave up 4 bases; unmatched junction bases: 14. The CDR3 sequence: CASSPDRGGRLGYGYTF. The CDR3 DNA reads as TGTGCCAGCAGCCCCGACAGGGGGGGACGTTTAGGCTATGGCTACACCTTC.

In regard to this clone: The same CDR3 also results from other DNA sequences found in this sample. The chain is built from TRBV5-1 and TRBJ1-5, with D perhaps TRBD1 (5 bases). Germline CDR1 SGHRS, CDR2 YFSETQ. Trimming shortened V by 4 bases and J by 4 bases, and 9 bases separated the two germline ends. The CDR3 length is 13 residues. The CDR3 spells CASSLGENQPQHF. As DNA, the CDR3 is TGCGCCAGCAGCCTGGGGGAGAATCAGCCCCAGCATTTT.

This chain uses TRBV11-3 with TRBJ2-3; tentative D call: TRBD2 (5 bases). Germline assignment: CDR1 SGHNT and CDR2 YENEEA. The CDR3 length is 16 residues. Trimming left V 1 base short and J 2 bases short, with 13 bases between. The chain's CDR3 is CASSLGSDSYTDTQYF. The CDR3 nucleotides are TGTGCCAGCAGCTTAGGCTCGGACTCTTACACAGATACGCAGTATTTT.

The chain couples TRBV4-3 to TRBJ2-7; D is possibly TRBD2 (6 bases). The CDR3 is made up of 15 amino acids. Germline CDR1 LGHNA, CDR2 YSLEER. Trimming shortened V by 0 bases and J by 2 bases, and 11 bases separated the two germline ends. For the CDR3, the DNA is TGCGCCAGCAGCCAAGAAAGGGCGGGAACCTACGAGCAGTACTTC. Translation gives CASSQERAGTYEQYF.

This chain links TRBV7-2 with TRBJ2-7, with D hard to call. This CDR3 has 11 amino acids. Trimming shortened V by 5 bases and J by 4 bases, and 6 bases separated the two germline ends. Germline V CDR1 and CDR2: SGHTA, FQGNSA. CDR3 nucleotide sequence: TGTGCCAGCAGCCGCCAGTACGAGCAGTACTTC. This translates into CASSRQYEQYF.

The V call is TRBV7-2, the J call TRBJ2-7, with 7 bases that match TRBD2. CDR3 length equals 15 residues. Germline CDR1 and CDR2: SGHTA and FQGNSA. Losses at the gene ends were 1 base for V and 4 bases for J; bases not matched to a gene: 7. As DNA, the CDR3 is TGTGCCAGCAGCTTAGGGGGAGGGTTGGCGTACGAGCAGTACTTC. Translation gives CASSLGGGLAYEQYF.

This clone has a single count. The V call is TRBV6-1, the J call TRBJ1-1, with a tentative D call TRBD1 (6 bases). This CDR3 is 15 amino acids long. The V gene lost 5 bases and the J gene lost 0 bases, with 13 bases spanning the gap. Germline CDR1 reads MNHNS; CDR2 reads SASEGT. CDR3: CASSSWTALNTEAFF. Here the CDR3 DNA reads TGTGCCAGCAGTTCTTGGACAGCTTTGAACACTGAAGCTTTCTTT.

To note about this clone: In the same sample, other DNA sequences code for this CDR3. This chain uses TRBV28 with TRBJ2-1; D perhaps matches TRBD1 (6 bases). This CDR3 is 13 amino acids long. V lost 6 bases and J lost 0, with 6 bases in between. Germline V gene sequence: CDR1 MDHEN, CDR2 SYDVKM. The CDR3 region is CASRGGSYNEQFF. The CDR3 DNA is TGTGCCAGCAGAGGGGGCTCCTACAATGAGCAGTTCTTC.

The V and J genes are TRBV5-1 and TRBJ1-2, with unresolved D. Germline V gives CDR1 SGHRS, CDR2 YFSETQ. The CDR3 is 15 amino acids. V was cut by 0 bases and J by 3 bases, with 12 bases left in between. CDR3 in amino acids: CASSLVSGPDYGYTF. The CDR3 bases are TGCGCCAGCAGCTTGGTTTCCGGGCCGGACTATGGCTACACCTTC.

V usage is TRBV2 and J usage is TRBJ2-5; possible D gene TRBD2, 6 bases. CDR1 and CDR2 from the germline V gene are SNHLY and FYNNEI. The CDR3 is made up of 15 amino acids. Deletions cut 4 bases from V and 1 base from J, with 13 bases between. In DNA, the CDR3 is TGTGCCAGCAGTGTTCAACGACTAGTCCAAGAGACCCAGTACTTC. It yields the protein CASSVQRLVQETQYF.

The V gene is TRBV18, the J gene TRBJ2-1, with D possibly TRBD1 on 5 matching bases. Between the trimmed V and J ends, which lost 0 bases and 2 bases, there was a span of 11 bases. This CDR3 is built from 16 residues. Germline V CDR1 and CDR2: KGHSH, LQKENI. The CDR3 nucleotides are TGTGCCAGCTCACCACCGACAGTTGTGGCCTACAATGAGCAGTTCTTC. Protein product: CASSPPTVVAYNEQFF.

J is TRBJ2-7 and V is TRBV30, with a weak D call TRBD2 (5 bases). Per germline, CDR1 GTSNPN and CDR2 SVGIG (reference sequence). Trimming cost V 0 bases and J 7 bases, with 10 bases left between them. The length of the CDR3 is 12 residues. CDR3 residues: CAWSVNRGEQYF. The DNA for the CDR3 is TGTGCCTGGAGTGTAAACAGAGGGGAGCAGTACTTC.

This clone was seen a single time. Other DNA sequences in this sample translate to the same CDR3. The chain employs TRBV7-9 and TRBJ2-2; D may correspond to TRBD1 or TRBD2 (5 bases each). Trimming took 2 bases from V and 4 from J, leaving 8 bases between them. The CDR3 length is 14 residues. Per the germline V gene, CDR1 is SEHNR and CDR2 is FQNEAQ (reference sequence). CDR3 region: CASSLRGATGELFF. The CDR3, as DNA: TGTGCCAGCAGCTTAAGGGGAGCCACCGGGGAGCTGTTTTTT.

This chain connects TRBV6-5 to TRBJ2-7; D gene uncertain. Germline V gene sequence: CDR1 MNHEY, CDR2 SVGAGI. The CDR3 is 14 amino acids. V was trimmed by 0 bases and J by 3 bases, leaving 9 bases between them. CDR3 sequence (DNA): TGTGCCAGCAGTTACTCGACCAGACACTACGAGCAGTACTTC. Amino acids: CASSYSTRHYEQYF.